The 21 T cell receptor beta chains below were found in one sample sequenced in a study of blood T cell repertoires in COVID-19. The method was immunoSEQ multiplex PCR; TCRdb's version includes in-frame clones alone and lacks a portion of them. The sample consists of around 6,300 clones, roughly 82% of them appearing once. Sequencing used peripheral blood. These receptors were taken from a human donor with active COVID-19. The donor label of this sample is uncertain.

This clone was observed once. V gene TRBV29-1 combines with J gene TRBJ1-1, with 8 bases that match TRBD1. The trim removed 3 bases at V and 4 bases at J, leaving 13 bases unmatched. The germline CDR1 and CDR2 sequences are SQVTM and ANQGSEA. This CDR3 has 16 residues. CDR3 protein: CSVDGGAGGVGTEAFF. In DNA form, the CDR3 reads TGCAGCGTTGATGGGGGAGCAGGGGGCGTGGGCACTGAAGCTTTCTTT.

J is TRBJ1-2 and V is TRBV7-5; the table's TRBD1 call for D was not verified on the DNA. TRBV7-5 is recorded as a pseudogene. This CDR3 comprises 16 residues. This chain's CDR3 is CARSLRRTGDNYGYTF. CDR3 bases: TGTGCCAGAAGCTTACGTCGGACAGGGGACAACTATGGCTACACCTTC.

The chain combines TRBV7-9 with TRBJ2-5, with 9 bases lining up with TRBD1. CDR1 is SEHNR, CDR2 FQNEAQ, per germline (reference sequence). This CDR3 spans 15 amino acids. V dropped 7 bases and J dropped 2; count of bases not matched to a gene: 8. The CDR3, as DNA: TGTGCCAGCAACCGACAGGGGGTTTATCAAGAGACCCAGTACTTC. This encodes CASNRQGVYQETQYF.

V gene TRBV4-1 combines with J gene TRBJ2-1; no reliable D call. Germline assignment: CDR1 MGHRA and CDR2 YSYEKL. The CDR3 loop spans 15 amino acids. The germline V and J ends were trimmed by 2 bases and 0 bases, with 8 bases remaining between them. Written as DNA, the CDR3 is TGCGCCAGCAGCCAAAATCCACTCTCCTACAATGAGCAGTTCTTC. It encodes CASSQNPLSYNEQFF.

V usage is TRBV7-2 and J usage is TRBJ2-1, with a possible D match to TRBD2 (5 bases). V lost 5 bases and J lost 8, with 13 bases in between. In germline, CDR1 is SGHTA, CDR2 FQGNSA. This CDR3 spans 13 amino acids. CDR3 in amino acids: CASSARTGDEQFF. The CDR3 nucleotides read TGTGCCAGCAGCGCAAGGACTGGGGATGAGCAGTTCTTC.

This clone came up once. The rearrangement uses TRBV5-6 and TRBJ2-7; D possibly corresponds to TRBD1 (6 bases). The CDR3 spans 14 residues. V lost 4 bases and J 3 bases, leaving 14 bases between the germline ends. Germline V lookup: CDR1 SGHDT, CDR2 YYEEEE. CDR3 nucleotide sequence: TGTGCCAGCAGCGCCCAGGGGTGGGACTACGAGCAGTACTTC. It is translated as CASSAQGWDYEQYF.

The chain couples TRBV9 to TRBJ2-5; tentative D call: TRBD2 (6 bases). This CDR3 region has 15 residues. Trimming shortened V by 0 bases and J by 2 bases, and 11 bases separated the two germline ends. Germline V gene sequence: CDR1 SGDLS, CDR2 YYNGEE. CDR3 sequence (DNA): TGTGCCAGCAGCGTAGGGGTAGCGGCTCAAGAGACCCAGTACTTC. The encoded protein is CASSVGVAAQETQYF.

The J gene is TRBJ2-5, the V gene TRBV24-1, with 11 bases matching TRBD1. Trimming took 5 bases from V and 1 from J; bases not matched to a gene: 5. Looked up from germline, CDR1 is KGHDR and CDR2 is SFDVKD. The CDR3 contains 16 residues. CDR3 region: CATSAGGQGAQETQYF. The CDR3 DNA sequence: TGTGCCACCAGTGCCGGTGGACAGGGGGCCCAAGAGACCCAGTACTTC.

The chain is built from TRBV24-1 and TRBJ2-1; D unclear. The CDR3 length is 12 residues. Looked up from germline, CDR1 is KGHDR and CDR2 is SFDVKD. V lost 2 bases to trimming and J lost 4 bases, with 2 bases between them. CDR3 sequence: CATSDSYNEQFF. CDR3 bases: TGTGCCACCAGTGATTCGTACAATGAGCAGTTCTTC.

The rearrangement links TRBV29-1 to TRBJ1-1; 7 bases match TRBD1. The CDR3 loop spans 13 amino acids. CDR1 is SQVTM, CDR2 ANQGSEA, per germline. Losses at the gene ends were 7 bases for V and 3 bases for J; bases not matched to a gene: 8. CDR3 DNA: TGCAGCGCTCAGACAGGGATAGACACTGAAGCTTTCTTT. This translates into CSAQTGIDTEAFF.

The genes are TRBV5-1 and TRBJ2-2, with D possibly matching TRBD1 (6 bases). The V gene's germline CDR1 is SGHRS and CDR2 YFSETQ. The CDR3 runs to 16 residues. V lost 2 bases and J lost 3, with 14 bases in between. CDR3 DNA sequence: TGCGCCAGCAGCTTTAACCGGGACAAATACACCGGGGAGCTGTTTTTT. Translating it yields CASSFNRDKYTGELFF.

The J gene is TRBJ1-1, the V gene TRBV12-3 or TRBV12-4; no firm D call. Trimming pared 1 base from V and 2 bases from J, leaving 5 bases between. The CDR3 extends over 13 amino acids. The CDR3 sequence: CASSLDSNTEAFF. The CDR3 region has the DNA TGTGCCAGCAGTTTAGATTCTAACACTGAAGCTTTCTTT.

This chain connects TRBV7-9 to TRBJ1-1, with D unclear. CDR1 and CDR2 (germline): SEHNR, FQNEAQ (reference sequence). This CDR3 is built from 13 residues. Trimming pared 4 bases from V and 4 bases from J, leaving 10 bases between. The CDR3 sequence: CASSSARGTEAFF. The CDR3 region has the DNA TGTGCCAGCAGCTCGGCCCGGGGCACTGAAGCTTTCTTT.

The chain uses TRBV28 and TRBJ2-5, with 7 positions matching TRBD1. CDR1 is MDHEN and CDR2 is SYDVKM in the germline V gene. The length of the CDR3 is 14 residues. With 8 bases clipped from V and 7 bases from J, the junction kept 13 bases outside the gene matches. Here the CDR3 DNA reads TGTGCCAGCTCTCCCCTGACAGGGCCCTGGACCCAGTACTTC. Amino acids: CASSPLTGPWTQYF.

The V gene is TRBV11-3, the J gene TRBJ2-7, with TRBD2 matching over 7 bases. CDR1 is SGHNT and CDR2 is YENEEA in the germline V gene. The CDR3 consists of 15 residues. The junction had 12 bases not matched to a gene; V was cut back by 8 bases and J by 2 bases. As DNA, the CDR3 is TGTGCCAGCTCCAAGCGGGACGCCACCCCCTACGAGCAGTACTTC. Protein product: CASSKRDATPYEQYF.

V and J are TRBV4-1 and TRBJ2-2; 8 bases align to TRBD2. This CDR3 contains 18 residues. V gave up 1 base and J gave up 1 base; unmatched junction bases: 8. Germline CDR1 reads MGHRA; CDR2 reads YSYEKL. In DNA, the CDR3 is TGCGCCAGCAGCCAAGTAGGGACGGGAGGGCGGAACACCGGGGAGCTGTTTTTT. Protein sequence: CASSQVGTGGRNTGELFF.

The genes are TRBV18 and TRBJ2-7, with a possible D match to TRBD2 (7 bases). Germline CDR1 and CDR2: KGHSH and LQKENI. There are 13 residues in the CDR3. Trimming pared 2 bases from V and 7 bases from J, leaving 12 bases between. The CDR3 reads CASSPGGAREQYF. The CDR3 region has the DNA TGTGCCAGCTCACCAGGGGGGGCGCGGGAGCAGTACTTC.

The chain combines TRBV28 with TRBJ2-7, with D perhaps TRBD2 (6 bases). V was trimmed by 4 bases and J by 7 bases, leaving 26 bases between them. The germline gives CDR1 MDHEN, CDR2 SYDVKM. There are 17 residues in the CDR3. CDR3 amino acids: CASSSRAGGAWMVEQYF. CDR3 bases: TGTGCCAGCAGTTCCCGCGCCGGGGGAGCGTGGATGGTGGAGCAGTACTTC.

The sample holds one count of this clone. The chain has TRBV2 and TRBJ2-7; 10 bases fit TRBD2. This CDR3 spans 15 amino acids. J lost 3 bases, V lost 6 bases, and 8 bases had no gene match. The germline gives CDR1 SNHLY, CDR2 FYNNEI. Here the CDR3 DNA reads TGTGCCAGCAGGGGTGGACTAGCGGACCGCTACGAGCAGTACTTC. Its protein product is CASRGGLADRYEQYF.

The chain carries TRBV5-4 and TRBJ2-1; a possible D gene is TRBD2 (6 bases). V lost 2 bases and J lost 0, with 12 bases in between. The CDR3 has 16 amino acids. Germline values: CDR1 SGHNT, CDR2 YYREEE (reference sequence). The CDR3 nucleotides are TGTGCCAGCAGCTTAGGCGGGGCGAGCTCCTACAATGAGCAGTTCTTC. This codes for CASSLGGASSYNEQFF.

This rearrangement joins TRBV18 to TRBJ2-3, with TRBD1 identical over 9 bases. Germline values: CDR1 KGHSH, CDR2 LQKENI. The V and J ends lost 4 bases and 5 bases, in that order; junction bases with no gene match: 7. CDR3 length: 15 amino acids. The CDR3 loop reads CASSQTGGAVDTQYF. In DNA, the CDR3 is TGTGCCAGCTCACAAACAGGGGGCGCAGTAGATACGCAGTATTTT.